These 30 T cell receptor beta chains were all obtained from the same sample, sequenced in a study of blood T cell repertoires in COVID-19. Assay: immunoSEQ multiplex PCR; the TCRdb copy retains only in-frame clones and omits some. Here the sample spans more than 300,000 clones, more than 75% being singletons. The sequenced sample was peripheral blood. The receptors were gathered from a woman aged 45-59 years with acute or convalescent COVID-19.

This clone was seen a handful of times. V gene TRBV19 combines with J gene TRBJ2-1; D remains ambiguous. CDR1 and CDR2 (germline): LNHDA, SQIVND (reference sequence). The germline V and J ends were trimmed by 5 bases and 2 bases, with 4 bases remaining between them. CDR3 size: 12 residues. Here the CDR3 DNA reads TGTGCCAGTAGTTCCACCTACAATGAGCAGTTCTTC. Translation: CASSSTYNEQFF.

This clone occurred once. The rearrangement links TRBV6-2 or TRBV6-3 to TRBJ2-2; tentatively, D is TRBD2 (6 bases). Per germline, CDR1 MNHEY and CDR2 SVGEGT. The CDR3 length is 16 residues. Trimming took off 5 bases at V and 6 bases at J, with 19 bases between the two ends. The CDR3, as DNA: TGTGCCAGCAGTAGCCTCGCCGGGAGCGTCGCCGGGGAGCTGTTTTTT. Translation gives CASSSLAGSVAGELFF.

This clone was recorded a few times. V usage is TRBV18 and J usage is TRBJ2-1; possible D gene TRBD1, 5 bases. The CDR3 totals 14 residues. Trimming stripped 6 bases from V and 4 bases from J, with 13 bases between. The germline V gene encodes CDR1 KGHSH and CDR2 LQKENI. CDR3 nucleotides: TGTGCCAGCTCCCCAGAGGCAGGGTACAATGAGCAGTTCTTC. This gives the protein CASSPEAGYNEQFF.

The chain links TRBV28 to TRBJ2-1; TRBD2 aligns across 11 bases. The CDR3 is 16 amino acids. Unmatched junction bases numbered 7, after V lost 6 bases and J lost 3 bases. CDR1 is MDHEN, CDR2 SYDVKM, per germline. The CDR3: CASSGLAGGFYNEQFF. For the CDR3, the DNA is TGTGCCAGCAGCGGACTAGCGGGTGGATTCTACAATGAGCAGTTCTTC. Complete variable domain (other parts from reference TRBV28 and TRBJ2-1): DVKVTQSSRYLVKRTGEKVFLECVQDMDHENMFWYRQDPGLGLRLIYFSYDVKMKEKGDIPEGYSVSREKKERFSLILESASTNQTSMYLCASSGLAGGFYNEQFFGPGTRLTVL.

The V and J genes are TRBV7-9 and TRBJ1-5, with 9 bases aligning to TRBD1. Trimming cost V 5 bases and J 7 bases; bases outside gene matches: 6. Germline V gene lookup returns CDR1 SEHNR and CDR2 FQNEAQ (reference sequence). There are 14 residues in the CDR3. The CDR3 here is CASSIGTGWQPQHF. The CDR3 DNA follows: TGTGCCAGCAGCATAGGGACAGGGTGGCAGCCCCAGCATTTT.

This rearrangement joins TRBV7-6 to TRBJ1-5, with D perhaps matching TRBD1 (6 bases). The germline V gene encodes CDR1 SGHVS and CDR2 FNYEAQ. This CDR3 region has 16 residues. With 3 bases removed from V and 3 bases from J, the gap between germline ends came to 15 bases. CDR3 sequence: CASSLTPGTLNQPQHF. In nucleotides, the CDR3 is TGTGCCAGCAGCTTGACACCCGGGACACTCAATCAGCCCCAGCATTTT. The full variable domain, rest sourced from reference TRBV7-6 and TRBJ1-5, is GAGVSQSPRYKVTKRGQDVALRCDPISGHVSLYWYRQALGQGPEFLTYFNYEAQQDKSGLPNDRFSAERPEGSISTLTIQRTEQRDSAMYRCASSLTPGTLNQPQHFGDGTRLSIL.

J is TRBJ1-6 and V is TRBV5-1, with unresolved D. The CDR3 covers 15 residues. Trimming stripped 0 bases from V and 6 bases from J, with 10 bases between. Germline CDR1 reads SGHRS; CDR2 reads YFSETQ. The CDR3 coding sequence is TGCGCCAGCAGCTTGGAGCTGGGGAGTAATTCACCCCTCCACTTT. It is translated as CASSLELGSNSPLHF.

V gene TRBV6-2 or TRBV6-3 combines with J gene TRBJ2-7; a possible D gene is TRBD1 (7 bases). Trimming cost V 2 bases and J 3 bases, with 20 bases left between them. Germline values: CDR1 MNHEY, CDR2 SVGEGT. This CDR3 contains 17 residues. The CDR3 is CASSYTSRQGGDYEQYF. In DNA, the CDR3 is TGTGCCAGCAGTTACACCTCCCGCCAGGGGGGAGACTACGAGCAGTACTTC.

V is TRBV7-3 and J is TRBJ1-1; a weak D match, TRBD1 (6 bases). CDR1 and CDR2 (germline): SGHTA, FQGTGA. This CDR3 contains 14 residues. Trimming took off 4 bases at V and 4 bases at J, with 13 bases between the two ends. CDR3 sequence: CASSSVRGGTEAFF. CDR3 coding DNA: TGTGCCAGCAGCTCAGTGAGGGGGGGCACTGAAGCTTTCTTT.

The V call is TRBV4-2, the J call TRBJ1-5, with a weak D call TRBD1 (5 bases). The CDR3 has 17 residues. The V end was cut by 0 bases, the J end by 4 bases, with 16 bases between. CDR1 is LGHNA and CDR2 is YNFKEQ in the germline V gene. CDR3: CASSQDLGGWSNQPQHF. The DNA for the CDR3 is TGTGCCAGCAGCCAAGATCTCGGGGGGTGGAGTAATCAGCCCCAGCATTTT.

This clone was detected a few times. The chain couples TRBV25-1 to TRBJ1-1, with 8 bases matching TRBD1. Per germline, CDR1 MGHDK and CDR2 SYGVNS. The CDR3 is 14 residues long. After removal of 8 bases from V and 1 base from J, the junction contained 6 bases not matched to a gene. The CDR3 DNA sequence: TGTGCCAGCTTTGACACAGGGGGGAACACTGAAGCTTTCTTT. Translated: CASFDTGGNTEAFF. The variable domain in full, with the rest retrieved from reference TRBV25-1 and TRBJ1-1, is EADIYQTPRYLVIGTGKKITLECSQTMGHDKMYWYQQDPGMELHLIHYSYGVNSTEKGDLSSESTVSRIRTEHFPLTLESARPSHTSQYLCASFDTGGNTEAFFGQGTRLTVV.

Details on this clone: This sample also contains other DNA sequences that code for the same CDR3. This chain joins TRBV5-1 and TRBJ1-1; tentative D call: TRBD1 (5 bases). This CDR3 has 15 amino acids. V lost 0 bases and J 3 bases, leaving 12 bases between the germline ends. The germline V gene encodes CDR1 SGHRS and CDR2 YFSETQ. The CDR3, as DNA: TGCGCCAGCAGCTTGGCGCCGGGACTGGACACTGAAGCTTTCTTT. The encoded protein is CASSLAPGLDTEAFF.

The chain joins TRBV19 to TRBJ1-1, with TRBD1 identical over 9 bases. CDR3 length: 13 amino acids. With V trimmed by 5 bases and J by 7 bases, 5 bases remained unmatched. Germline CDR1 and CDR2: LNHDA and SQIVND (reference sequence). For the CDR3, the DNA is TGTGCCAGTAGTGCCGGGACAGGGAATGAAGCTTTCTTT. It encodes CASSAGTGNEAFF.

The CDR3 region is CASSKTRNTEAFF. CDR3 bases: TGTGCCAGTAGCAAGACAAGGAACACTGAAGCTTTCTTT. This rearrangement joins TRBV19 to TRBJ1-1; D gene ambiguous. With 6 bases removed from V and 1 base from J, the gap between germline ends came to 9 bases. The CDR3 has 13 amino acids. Germline V gene lookup returns CDR1 LNHDA and CDR2 SQIVND (reference sequence).

In this sample, this clone turned up once. This chain connects TRBV24-1 to TRBJ2-2; a weak D match, TRBD2 (6 bases). The CDR3 length is 14 residues. V lost 5 bases and J 8 bases, leaving 14 bases between the germline ends. CDR1 KGHDR and CDR2 SFDVKD come from the germline V gene. CDR3 coding DNA: TGTGCCACCAGTGGGACTACCGTGTGGGGGGAGCTGTTTTTT. This translates into CATSGTTVWGELFF.

The chain has TRBV21-1 and TRBJ2-1; no DNA check was done on the table's D call, TRBD2. TRBV21-1 is an annotated pseudogene. This CDR3 has 19 residues. The CDR3 spells CASSKVCPGGPVSDNEQFF. The CDR3 region has the DNA TGTGCCAGCAGCAAAGTATGTCCGGGAGGGCCTGTAAGCGACAATGAGCAGTTCTTC.

The chain employs TRBV6-2 or TRBV6-3 and TRBJ1-5; TRBD1 aligns across 10 bases. The CDR3 runs to 14 residues. Germline V CDR1 and CDR2: MNHEY, SVGEGT. Trimming cost V 6 bases and J 10 bases; bases outside gene matches: 9. Here the CDR3 reads CASSPGTGVTPQHF. In DNA, the CDR3 is TGTGCCAGCAGCCCCGGGACAGGGGTAACTCCCCAGCATTTT.

This chain joins TRBV11-3 and TRBJ2-7, with a weak D call TRBD2 (6 bases). Trimming stripped 2 bases from V and 0 bases from J, with 11 bases between. The V gene's germline CDR1 is SGHNT and CDR2 YENEEA. This CDR3 spans 15 amino acids. CDR3: CASSLYTGDSYEQYF. The CDR3 nucleotides are TGTGCCAGCAGCTTATATACGGGGGACTCCTACGAGCAGTACTTC.

This CDR3 reads CASSQGDRGPYEQYF. For the CDR3, the DNA is TGTGCCAGCAGCCAAGGGGACAGGGGGCCCTACGAGCAGTACTTC. The chain has TRBV4-2 and TRBJ2-7, with 12 nucleotides matching TRBD1. CDR3 length equals 15 residues. V trimming: 1 base; J trimming: 2 bases; junction bases outside the gene matches: 0. The germline V gene encodes CDR1 LGHNA and CDR2 YNFKEQ.

The chain is built from TRBV21-1 and TRBJ1-4; the table calls TRBD1, which could not be checked here. TRBV21-1 is termed a pseudogene. The CDR3 covers 21 residues. As DNA, the CDR3 is TGTGCCAGCAGCAAAGCGCTTCGGAAGGTTTTGGCCGGGACAGTATTTGAAAAACTGTTTTTT. Translated: CASSKALRKVLAGTVFEKLFF.

This chain joins TRBV10-3 and TRBJ2-1; D might be TRBD1 (6 bases). The CDR3 is made up of 17 amino acids. The germline V gene encodes CDR1 ENHRY and CDR2 SYGVKD. V was shortened by 3 bases and J by 6 bases, with 21 bases between the two germline ends. CDR3 coding DNA: TGTGCCATCAGTGATCCCACAGGGAAACAGATAATCAATGAGCAGTTCTTC. Amino acids: CAISDPTGKQIINEQFF.

The table lists this clone with a count of one. This chain uses TRBV11-2 with TRBJ2-3, with TRBD2 as a possible D gene (7 bases). The germline V gene has CDR1 SGHAT and CDR2 FQNNGV. V was shortened by 5 bases and J by 0 bases, with 18 bases between the two germline ends. The CDR3 sequence is 17 residues long. The CDR3 is CASSPRWGGGSTDTQYF. DNA of the CDR3: TGTGCCAGCAGCCCACGTTGGGGAGGGGGGAGCACAGATACGCAGTATTTT.

In DNA form, the CDR3 reads TGTGCCAGTAGTATACCCCGGGGGGGAGCGGCCACTGAAGCTTTCTTT. It translates to CASSIPRGGAATEAFF. The chain recombines TRBV19 with TRBJ1-1; TRBD1 is a possible D gene (5 bases). Trimming took off 2 bases at V and 4 bases at J, with 17 bases between the two ends. This CDR3 contains 16 residues. Germline V lookup: CDR1 LNHDA, CDR2 SQIVND (reference sequence).

CDR3 residues: CASSGPLLAALETQYF. In DNA form, the CDR3 reads TGTGCCAGCAGTGGGCCCCTCCTAGCGGCCTTGGAGACCCAGTACTTC. The chain has TRBV2 and TRBJ2-5; 7 nucleotides match TRBD2. The CDR3 is 16 residues long. Germline V gene data show CDR1 as SNHLY and CDR2 as FYNNEI. Unmatched junction bases numbered 13, after V lost 4 bases and J lost 5 bases.

The table lists this clone with a few counts. The chain joins TRBV7-9 to TRBJ2-3; TRBD1 agrees at 9 bases. Unmatched junction bases numbered 4, after V lost 7 bases and J lost 5 bases. There are 13 residues in the CDR3. Germline CDR1 SEHNR, CDR2 FQNEAQ (reference sequence). Here the CDR3 reads CASTGQGKDTQYF. CDR3 bases: TGTGCCAGCACAGGACAGGGGAAAGATACGCAGTATTTT.

This chain links TRBV4-3 with TRBJ2-5; TRBD2 matches 7 bases. Looked up from germline, CDR1 is LGHNA and CDR2 is YSLEER. V shed 5 bases, J shed 5 bases, and the junction held 5 bases outside the gene matches. This CDR3 is 13 amino acids long. CDR3 residues: CASSFSREETQYF. The CDR3 coding sequence is TGCGCCAGCAGCTTCTCGCGGGAGGAGACCCAGTACTTC.

The rearrangement links TRBV7-9 to TRBJ1-1, with 8 bases matching TRBD1. The CDR3 loop spans 15 amino acids. CDR1 SEHNR and CDR2 FQNEAQ come from the germline V gene (reference sequence). The J segment lost 5 bases and the V segment lost 5 bases, leaving 10 bases of the junction unmatched. The CDR3, as DNA: TGTGCCAGCAGCCGTCCCGGACAGGGAGAGACTGAAGCTTTCTTT. Translating gives CASSRPGQGETEAFF.

V gene TRBV9 combines with J gene TRBJ1-1, with unresolved D. Germline CDR1 reads SGDLS; CDR2 reads YYNGEE. Trimming removed 0 bases at V and 2 bases at J, with 8 bases between. This CDR3 has 14 amino acids. CDR3 nucleotide sequence: TGTGCCAGCAGCGTAGTTCGCGCTAACACTGAAGCTTTCTTT. Amino acid sequence: CASSVVRANTEAFF.

The chain uses TRBV7-3 and TRBJ2-3, with 7 nucleotides matching TRBD2. J lost 6 bases, V lost 2 bases, and 8 bases had no gene match. The CDR3 totals 15 residues. CDR1 and CDR2 from the germline V gene are SGHTA and FQGTGA. The CDR3: CASSLVGGRGDTQYF. The DNA for the CDR3 is TGTGCCAGCAGCTTAGTGGGAGGGCGAGGGGATACGCAGTATTTT.

The rearrangement uses TRBV5-1 and TRBJ2-4; weak D call: TRBD2 (6 bases). The CDR3 contains 18 residues. Germline CDR1 and CDR2: SGHRS and YFSETQ. With 0 bases removed from V and 0 bases from J, the gap between germline ends came to 16 bases. The CDR3 nucleotides are TGCGCCAGCAGCTTGGGCGGAGGAGCGGGCATAGCCAAAAACATTCAGTACTTC. It codes for CASSLGGGAGIAKNIQYF.